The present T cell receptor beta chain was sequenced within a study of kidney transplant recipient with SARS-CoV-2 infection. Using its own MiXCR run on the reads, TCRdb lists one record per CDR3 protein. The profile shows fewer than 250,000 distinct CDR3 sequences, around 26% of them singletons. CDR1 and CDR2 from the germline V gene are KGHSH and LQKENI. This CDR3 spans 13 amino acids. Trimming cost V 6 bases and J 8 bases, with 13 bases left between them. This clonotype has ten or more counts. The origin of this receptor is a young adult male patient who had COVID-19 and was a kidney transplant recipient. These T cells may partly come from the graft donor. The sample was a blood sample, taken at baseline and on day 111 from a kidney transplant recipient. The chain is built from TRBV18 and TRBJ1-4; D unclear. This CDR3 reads CASSPAEGEKLFF. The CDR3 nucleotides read TGTGCCAGCTCGCCGGCAGAGGGAGAAAAACTGTTTTTT.